This TCR beta chain was documented in a study of blood T cell repertoires in COVID-19. Study in general: PBMCs, B-cell-depleted T cells, or T cells were the source of the cDNA or gDNA that made up the material.

Original analysis: It was from reference gene primer amplification that nucleated cell counts were estimated. Assay used: immunoSEQ multiplex PCR; TCRdb lists only in-frame clones, some missing. V, J and clone size reflect that table, while D and trimming were determined from the DNA. Of 350,000 to 500,000 clones in the sample, about 88% were seen once. This clone has a handful of counts. V lost 10 bases, J lost 4 bases, and 15 bases lay in between. Germline V gene sequence: CDR1 WNHNN, CDR2 SYGVQD (reference sequence). The CDR3 is 13 residues long. Study members were between roughly 18 and 90 years old and lived in 24 US regions. A case of COVID-19 had been met by exposed participants within 2 weeks before study entry.

Sequencing was done on a sample of PBMCs or T cells enriched from blood (not recorded which). This sequence was found in a woman aged 18-29 years who had been exposed to COVID-19. This sequence joins TRBV10-1 and TRBJ2-3; D may be TRBD1 (5 bases). The CDR3 protein is CATGDGAADTQYF. CDR3 coding DNA: TGCGCCACCGGTGATGGGGCGGCAGATACGCAGTATTTT.